The text below deals with one T cell receptor beta chain. A junction boundary mismatches the germline segment, possibly from a read error. This entry belongs to a study of T cells in Graves' hyperthyroidism and ophthalmopathy. Amplification yielded TCR beta CDR3 regions, with RNA transcripts as the source. The TCR CDR3 first-round RT-PCR relied on the HTBI primer set. One entry per CDR3 protein results from TCRdb running MiXCR on the multiplex PCR reads. Of some 370,000 distinct CDR3 sequences in the sample, about a sixth were seen once. Sequenced sample: blood. The TCR comes from a woman between 25 and 40 years old with Graves' hyperthyroidism that later progressed to Graves' ophthalmopathy.

CDR3 sequence (DNA): TGTGCCGGCAGCTCCAGCTACGAGCAGTACTTC. Its translation: CAGSSSYEQYF. This chain uses TRBV7-2 with TRBJ2-7; D is uncertain. Germline CDR1 reads SGHTA; CDR2 reads FQGNSA. The CDR3 loop spans 11 amino acids.